This T cell receptor beta chain was identified in a study of OX40 agonist ivuxolimab in advanced cancers. The overall study: Under the entry rules, prior anti-PD-1, anti-PD-L1 or anti-CTLA-4 therapy was allowed, and roughly 39% had some.

CDR1 is SNHLY, CDR2 FYNNEI, per germline. V lost 7 bases and J lost 8; bases outside the gene matches: 4. The CDR3 contains 12 residues. Sequenced by immunoSEQ multiplex PCR; TCRdb stores in-frame clones only, minus some. The data show some 79,000 clones, approximately 88% seen once. The receptor was isolated from an adult with an advanced solid tumor such as melanoma, head and neck, liver or kidney cancer. The input for sequencing was CD4+ or CD8+ T cells sorted from blood, taken in a trial of the OX40 agonist ivuxolimab. V is TRBV2 and J is TRBJ2-7; 11 bases are shared with TRBD2. The CDR3 DNA reads TGTGCCAGCAAACTAGCGGGAGCTCAGCAGTACTTC. It yields the protein CASKLAGAQQYF.